These 30 T cell receptor beta chains were sequenced from one sample in a study of blood T cell repertoires in COVID-19 (dated by TCRdb to 2019 to 2021). Receptors were amplified or captured by the immunoSEQ multiplex PCR assay. As stored in TCRdb, this immuneACCESS dataset retains in-frame rearrangements with V and J assigned. A fraction of the clones does not appear; measured against another copy, unresolved V genes explain less than half of the discrepancy, and the remainder lacks a known reason. The sample data list approximately 100,000 clones, and about 81% of these were observed just once. About 18% of the sample is taken by the ten largest. Sequencing input: peripheral blood. The receptors shown here come from a woman aged 55-69 years with acute or convalescent COVID-19.

This clone showed up just once. The V gene is TRBV7-3, the J gene TRBJ2-2; no clear D. Trimming shortened V by 1 base and J by 1 base, and 7 bases separated the two germline ends. The CDR3 extends over 15 amino acids. CDR1 is SGHTA and CDR2 is FQGTGA in the germline V gene. DNA for the CDR3: TGTGCCAGCAGCTTAAGTCCGGGGAACACCGGGGAGCTGTTTTTT. Residues: CASSLSPGNTGELFF.

The chain combines TRBV29-1 with TRBJ2-7, with a possible D match to TRBD1 (6 bases). V lost 5 bases, J lost 4 bases, and 12 bases lay in between. The CDR3 consists of 12 residues. Germline CDR1 reads SQVTM; CDR2 reads ANQGSEA. The CDR3 region is CSVSTGLYEQYF. CDR3 in DNA: TGCAGCGTTTCGACAGGTTTATACGAGCAGTACTTC.

The rearrangement uses TRBV7-3 and TRBJ2-1; 13 nucleotides align to TRBD2. This CDR3 spans 15 amino acids. Germline CDR1 and CDR2: SGHTA and FQGTGA. V dropped 3 bases and J dropped 7; count of bases not matched to a gene: 3. The CDR3 protein is CASSFRLAGGNEQFF. DNA for the CDR3: TGTGCCAGCAGCTTTAGACTAGCGGGGGGAAATGAGCAGTTCTTC.

This clone appeared a few times. The rearrangement links TRBV6-6 to TRBJ1-3; D may be TRBD1 (5 bases). Germline CDR1 MNHNY, CDR2 SVGAGI (reference sequence). CDR3 length: 15 residues. Trimming shortened V by 5 bases and J by 2 bases, and 13 bases separated the two germline ends. The chain's CDR3 is CASSPGGTAGNTIYF. CDR3 bases: TGTGCCAGCAGTCCCGGAGGGACGGCTGGAAACACCATATATTTT.

The chain is built from TRBV4-3 and TRBJ1-2, with D maybe TRBD1 (6 bases). V gave up 2 bases and J gave up 2 bases, with 9 bases separating them. Germline V gives CDR1 LGHNA, CDR2 YSLEER. This CDR3 comprises 14 residues. CDR3 sequence: CASSQRGANYGYTF. The DNA for the CDR3 is TGCGCCAGCAGCCAACGGGGGGCGAACTATGGCTACACCTTC.

The CDR3 is CASSAQGKANYGYTF. The CDR3 region has the DNA TGTGCCAGCAGCGCACAGGGGAAGGCTAACTATGGCTACACCTTC. V usage is TRBV9 and J usage is TRBJ1-2; 7 bases map to TRBD1. The germline CDR1 and CDR2 sequences are SGDLS and YYNGEE. J gave up 0 bases and V 3 bases, and 5 bases lay outside the gene matches. The CDR3 is made up of 15 amino acids.

The table lists this clone with a few counts. This chain joins TRBV2 and TRBJ1-2; a possible D gene is TRBD1 (6 bases). The V end was cut by 5 bases, the J end by 5 bases, with 15 bases between. CDR3 length: 14 residues. Germline assignment: CDR1 SNHLY and CDR2 FYNNEI. CDR3 amino acids: CASSRGGLDYGYTF. The CDR3 nucleotides read TGTGCCAGCAGTAGGGGGGGCCTTGATTATGGCTACACCTTC.

V is TRBV19 and J is TRBJ2-7; 15 bases agree with TRBD2. The CDR3 totals 16 residues. The V segment lost 8 bases and the J segment 0 bases; nucleotides outside the gene matches: 5. The V gene's germline CDR1 is LNHDA and CDR2 SQIVND (reference sequence). DNA of the CDR3: TGTGCCAGTGGACTAGCGGGGGGGACGAGCTCCTACGAGCAGTACTTC. It encodes CASGLAGGTSSYEQYF. Based on the CDR3 plus reference TRBV19 and TRBJ2-7, the full variable domain is DGGITQSPKYLFRKEGQNVTLSCEQNLNHDAMYWYRQDPGQGLRLIYYSQIVNDFQKGDIAEGYSVSREKKESFPLTVTSAQKNPTAFYLCASGLAGGTSSYEQYFGPGTRLTVT.

This clone was observed once. The chain combines TRBV5-1 with TRBJ1-4, with 7 bases aligning to TRBD1. This CDR3 contains 16 residues. Per germline, CDR1 SGHRS and CDR2 YFSETQ. J was trimmed by 5 bases and V by 5 bases; bases with no gene match: 12. Written as DNA, the CDR3 is TGCGCCAGCAGAACGGGACAGTTGGGGGCCAATGAAAAACTGTTTTTT. Its translation is CASRTGQLGANEKLFF.

The genes are TRBV15 and TRBJ2-5, with 8 positions matching TRBD2. Germline V lookup: CDR1 LNHNV, CDR2 YYDKDF (reference sequence). Germline trimming cut 1 base from V and 2 bases from J; bases unmatched to any gene: 6. This CDR3 is 16 amino acids long. DNA of the CDR3: TGTGCCACCAGCAGAGTTGGCGGGGGGCTACAAGAGACCCAGTACTTC. Translating gives CATSRVGGGLQETQYF.

The chain joins TRBV28 to TRBJ1-2; 8 bases are a match to TRBD1. Germline CDR1 and CDR2: MDHEN and SYDVKM. After removal of 1 base from V and 6 bases from J, the junction contained 7 bases not matched to a gene. The CDR3 length is 15 residues. This CDR3 reads CASSLFGRGRDGYTF. Here the CDR3 DNA reads TGTGCCAGCAGTTTATTTGGCAGGGGGCGCGATGGCTACACCTTC.

The chain is built from TRBV5-1 and TRBJ2-7; D remains ambiguous. V lost 0 bases to trimming and J lost 2 bases, with 12 bases between them. This CDR3 spans 15 amino acids. Germline loops: CDR1 SGHRS, CDR2 YFSETQ. The CDR3 DNA reads TGCGCCAGCAGCTTGGCCGGCGGCAGAACCTACGAGCAGTACTTC. It specifies CASSLAGGRTYEQYF.

The chain employs TRBV4-1 and TRBJ1-1; D might be TRBD1 (5 bases). Germline V gene data show CDR1 as MGHRA and CDR2 as YSYEKL. Trimming removed 0 bases at V and 4 bases at J, with 18 bases between. The CDR3 has 17 residues. This chain's CDR3 is CASSQDRPRGFATEAFF. The CDR3 nucleotides are TGCGCCAGCAGCCAAGACCGCCCCCGGGGGTTCGCCACTGAAGCTTTCTTT.

The chain links TRBV6-6 to TRBJ1-6; TRBD1 might be the D (6 bases). Trimming pared 10 bases from V and 7 bases from J, leaving 11 bases between. Germline CDR1 is MNHNY and CDR2 is SVGAGI (reference sequence). The CDR3 totals 12 residues. CDR3 DNA sequence: TGTGCCATCTCAGGGGAGAATTCACCCCTCCACTTT. This translates into CAISGENSPLHF.

J is TRBJ1-6 and V is TRBV7-2; tentative D call: TRBD1 (6 bases). Germline V gene sequence: CDR1 SGHTA, CDR2 FQGNSA. V lost 2 bases, J lost 9 bases, and 17 bases lay in between. This CDR3 is built from 16 residues. The chain's CDR3 is CASSLFETGPGSPLHF. The CDR3 DNA follows: TGTGCCAGCAGCTTATTCGAGACAGGCCCAGGTTCACCCCTCCACTTT.

In its sample, this clone was seen once. This rearrangement joins TRBV2 to TRBJ2-2; 13 bases align to TRBD2. Per germline, CDR1 SNHLY and CDR2 FYNNEI. The CDR3 totals 13 residues. V dropped 9 bases and J dropped 9; count of bases not matched to a gene: 4. The CDR3 sequence is CASGTSGVRELFF. The CDR3 DNA reads TGTGCCAGTGGGACTAGCGGGGTCAGGGAGCTGTTTTTT.

The count of this clone is one. The V and J genes are TRBV3-1 (or the pseudogene TRBV3-2) and TRBJ2-3; 11 bases match TRBD2. This CDR3 is built from 17 residues. J gave up 2 bases and V 2 bases, and 6 bases lay outside the gene matches. The germline V gene encodes CDR1 LGHDT and CDR2 YNNKEL (reference sequence). CDR3 DNA sequence: TGTGCCAGCAGCCAATTCGCTAGCGGGGGGAACACAGATACGCAGTATTTT. Its protein product is CASSQFASGGNTDTQYF.

V is TRBV5-4 and J is TRBJ2-3; D is possibly TRBD2 (5 bases). V was shortened by 3 bases and J by 3 bases, with 20 bases between the two germline ends. The CDR3 sequence is 17 residues long. Germline V gene sequence: CDR1 SGHNT, CDR2 YYREEE (reference sequence). The CDR3 region is CASSSLSGVRQTDTQYF. The CDR3 bases are TGTGCCAGCAGCTCGCTTTCCGGGGTCCGACAAACAGATACGCAGTATTTT.

The chain recombines TRBV28 with TRBJ1-2; 12 nucleotides align to TRBD1. There are 14 residues in the CDR3. V shed 6 bases and J 4 bases; nucleotides not matched to a gene: 3. Per the germline V gene, CDR1 is MDHEN and CDR2 is SYDVKM. The CDR3 region is CASRGTGGLYGYTF. The CDR3 coding sequence is TGTGCCAGCAGGGGGACAGGGGGCCTCTATGGCTACACCTTC.

The chain couples TRBV3-1 (or the pseudogene TRBV3-2) to TRBJ1-1, with unresolved D. The CDR3 contains 14 residues. The germline gives CDR1 LGHDT, CDR2 YNNKEL (reference sequence). Trimming cost V 2 bases and J 1 base, with 8 bases left between them. CDR3 in DNA: TGTGCCAGCAGCCAAATGGAGGGGAACACTGAAGCTTTCTTT. This gives the protein CASSQMEGNTEAFF.

Turning to this clone: At one end, the junction sequence differs from germline, possibly due to a read error. The CDR3 is CASSVGQGIGETQYF. DNA for the CDR3: TGTGCTAGCAGCGTGGGACAGGGGATAGGAGAGACCCAGTACTTC. This sequence joins TRBV7-7 and TRBJ2-5, with 10 bases identical to TRBD1. CDR3 length equals 15 residues. The germline V gene encodes CDR1 SSHAT and CDR2 FNYEAQ (reference sequence).

The rearrangement uses TRBV11-2 and TRBJ1-1, with 7 bases fitting TRBD1. The CDR3 sequence is 15 residues long. CDR1 is SGHAT, CDR2 FQNNGV, per germline. V was pared by 2 bases and J by 0 bases, with 3 bases of the junction left unmatched. This chain's CDR3 is CASSLSTGLNTEAFF. In DNA, the CDR3 is TGTGCCAGCAGCTTATCGACAGGGTTGAACACTGAAGCTTTCTTT.

The genes are TRBV4-1 and TRBJ2-1; 7 nucleotides line up with TRBD2. V lost 5 bases to trimming and J lost 10 bases; unmatched junction nucleotides: 5. The CDR3 loop spans 12 amino acids. Germline V gene sequence: CDR1 MGHRA, CDR2 YSYEKL. The CDR3 bases are TGCGCCAGCAGCTCCAGCGGGAAGGAGCAGTTCTTC. Protein: CASSSSGKEQFF.

This clone was counted once. V gene TRBV4-3 combines with J gene TRBJ2-5, with a tentative D call TRBD2 (6 bases). The CDR3 is 16 residues long. Germline V gives CDR1 LGHNA, CDR2 YSLEER. Trimming pared 6 bases from V and 4 bases from J, leaving 21 bases between. The CDR3 DNA follows: TGCGCCAGCAGTCATTCCTCGCGGGGTGCTGGAGAGACCCAGTACTTC. Translating it yields CASSHSSRGAGETQYF.

The J gene is TRBJ1-4, the V gene TRBV12-3 or TRBV12-4; no clear D gene. This CDR3 contains 13 residues. The ends were cut back, 3 bases at V and 5 bases at J, with 7 bases in the middle. Here the CDR3 reads CASSLSSNEKLFF. The CDR3 nucleotides are TGTGCCAGCAGTTTGTCGAGCAATGAAAAACTGTTTTTT.

The CDR3 loop reads CASNPVGGNYGYTF. CDR3 nucleotides: TGTGCCAGTAACCCGGTCGGGGGGAACTATGGCTACACCTTC. This chain connects TRBV19 to TRBJ1-2; tentatively, D is TRBD1 (5 bases). The CDR3 contains 14 residues. Germline V lookup: CDR1 LNHDA, CDR2 SQIVND (reference sequence). The V and J ends lost 7 bases and 2 bases respectively, with 14 bases between them.

The genes are TRBV9 and TRBJ1-4, with a possible D match to TRBD1 (6 bases). CDR3 length: 15 amino acids. Between the trimmed V and J ends, which lost 3 bases and 7 bases, there was a span of 16 bases. In germline, CDR1 is SGDLS, CDR2 YYNGEE. CDR3 nucleotide sequence: TGTGCCAGCAGCGAGGCGAGAGACAGGTCTGAAAAACTGTTTTTT. This encodes CASSEARDRSEKLFF.

This chain uses TRBV19 with TRBJ2-1, with 10 bases aligning to TRBD2. CDR3 size: 16 residues. The germline V gene has CDR1 LNHDA and CDR2 SQIVND (reference sequence). J gave up 5 bases and V 4 bases, and 8 bases lay outside the gene matches. The CDR3 coding sequence is TGTGCCAGTAGTACCCCTAGCGGGGGCTCGGACAATGAGCAGTTCTTC. This codes for CASSTPSGGSDNEQFF.

This clone showed up just once. The chain employs TRBV9 and TRBJ1-6, with D perhaps matching TRBD1 (6 bases). V lost 4 bases and J 9 bases, leaving 20 bases between the germline ends. Per germline, CDR1 SGDLS and CDR2 YYNGEE. The CDR3 consists of 16 residues. CDR3 DNA sequence: TGTGCCAGCAGCCTAACCACGGGGGGCGGGAGTTCACCCCTCCACTTT. It encodes CASSLTTGGGSSPLHF.

The chain recombines TRBV7-2 with TRBJ1-2, with D possibly being TRBD1 (5 bases). The CDR3 contains 13 residues. CDR1 and CDR2 (germline): SGHTA, FQGNSA. The germline V and J ends were trimmed by 1 base and 6 bases, with 9 bases remaining between them. The CDR3 loop reads CASSLEQANGYTF. The DNA of the CDR3 is TGTGCCAGCAGCTTAGAACAGGCGAATGGCTACACCTTC. The full variable domain, rest sourced from reference TRBV7-2 and TRBJ1-2, is GAGVSQSPSNKVTEKGKDVELRCDPISGHTALYWYRQSLGQGLEFLIYFQGNSAPDKSGLPSDRFSAERTGGSVSTLTIQRTQQEDSAVYLCASSLEQANGYTFGSGTRLTVV.